Following are 26 T cell receptor beta chains from one sample sequenced in a study of post-analysis software for immune sequencing data. Overall study results and limits: Compared with controls, patients had more of about 5 TRBV segments, including TRBV5-6, TRBV5-1 and TRBV20-1.

These TCRs' antigens remain unknown. Unique molecular identifiers were built into the TCR beta cDNA libraries. TCRdb reprocessed the PCR reads via MiXCR and lists one record per CDR3 protein. The sample yields roughly 580,000 distinct CDR3 sequences, roughly 47% seen once. Source material: blood. These TCRs come from a girl aged 10-17 years with multiple sclerosis.

The rearrangement links TRBV12-3 or TRBV12-4 to TRBJ2-5, with 7 bases fitting TRBD1. There are 12 residues in the CDR3. The V gene end was trimmed by 5 bases and the J gene end by 5 bases; junction bases not matched to a gene: 2. CDR3 protein: CASSVDRETQYF. CDR3 DNA sequence: TGTGCCAGCAGTGTGGACAGGGAGACCCAGTACTTC.

This sequence joins TRBV15 and TRBJ2-5, with 8 positions matching TRBD2. The V and J ends lost 3 bases and 5 bases, in that order; junction bases with no gene match: 5. Per the germline V gene, CDR1 is LNHNV and CDR2 is YYDKDF (reference sequence). The CDR3 contains 14 residues. The CDR3 sequence is CATSSRGGRETQYF. The CDR3 bases are TGTGCCACCAGCAGTCGGGGGGGCCGTGAGACCCAGTACTTC. Full variable domain (remainder filled in from reference TRBV15 and TRBJ2-5): DAMVIQNPRYQVTQFGKPVTLSCSQTLNHNVMYWYQQKSSQAPKLLFHYYDKDFNNEADTPDNFQSRRPNTSFCFLDIRSPGLGDTAMYLCATSSRGGRETQYFGPGTRLLVL.

The V call is TRBV29-1, the J call TRBJ2-7, with D unclear. From germline, CDR1 is SQVTM and CDR2 ANQGSEA. The CDR3 has 12 residues. V lost 2 bases to trimming and J lost 4 bases, with 9 bases between them. This CDR3 reads CSVEMQDYEQYF. DNA for the CDR3: TGCAGCGTTGAAATGCAAGATTACGAGCAGTACTTC.

This clonotype has only a few counts. The rearrangement links TRBV7-2 to TRBJ1-1, with unresolved D. Germline lookup yields CDR1 SGHTA and CDR2 FQGNSA. V shed 11 bases and J shed 4 bases, with 20 bases lying between them. The CDR3 is made up of 14 amino acids. The CDR3 DNA reads TGTGCCGGCACTATCTGGGTTGGCGGCACTGAAGCTTTCTTT. Its translation is CAGTIWVGGTEAFF.

The chain combines TRBV24-1 with TRBJ2-1; 11 nucleotides agree with TRBD2. CDR3 length: 17 amino acids. The V gene's germline CDR1 is KGHDR and CDR2 SFDVKD. Trimming at V came to 2 bases and at J to 3 bases, leaving 5 bases not matched to a gene. This CDR3 is CATSDSRTSGLYNEQFF. DNA for the CDR3: TGTGCCACCAGTGATTCAAGGACTAGCGGGCTCTACAATGAGCAGTTCTTC.

The rearrangement joins TRBV14 to TRBJ2-7; no clear D gene. The CDR3 totals 13 residues. CDR1 SGHDN and CDR2 FVKESK come from the germline V gene. Deletions cut 0 bases from V and 6 bases from J, with 9 bases between. The CDR3 DNA is TGTGCCAGCAGCCAAGACGGCGGACGCGAGCAGTACTTC. It translates to CASSQDGGREQYF.

V usage is TRBV7-9 and J usage is TRBJ2-3; weak D call: TRBD2 (5 bases). The V end was cut by 4 bases, the J end by 4 bases, with 12 bases between. The CDR3 is 14 amino acids. Germline-derived CDR1 and CDR2 are SEHNR and FQNEAQ (reference sequence). The DNA for the CDR3 is TGTGCCAGCAGCTCGAGGGTCCAGGCAGATACGCAGTATTTT. Protein product: CASSSRVQADTQYF.

The chain joins TRBV20-1 to TRBJ2-4; TRBD1 agrees at 7 bases. This CDR3 has 19 residues. The V gene's germline CDR1 is DFQATT and CDR2 SNEGSKA (reference sequence). The V and J ends lost 1 base and 0 bases, in that order; junction bases with no gene match: 15. The CDR3 DNA is TGCAGTGCTAGAGCTTCGGACAGGCCAACTCTACTAGCCAAAAACATTCAGTACTTC. It codes for CSARASDRPTLLAKNIQYF.

The V and J genes are TRBV20-1 and TRBJ2-7; 11 bases map to TRBD2. The J call is uncertain, as TRBJ2-5 better fits the DNA end. Germline V gives CDR1 DFQATT, CDR2 SNEGSKA (reference sequence). The CDR3 is 15 amino acids. Here the CDR3 DNA reads TGCAGTGCTGAGAGGGCTAGCGGGAGGAGGGAGACCCAGTACTTC. Encoded protein: CSAERASGRRETQYF.

This clonotype was observed at least ten times. This chain links TRBV28 with TRBJ2-1; D remains ambiguous. From germline, CDR1 is MDHEN and CDR2 SYDVKM. The CDR3 extends over 12 amino acids. Trimming took off 7 bases at V and 0 bases at J, with 4 bases between the two ends. Written as DNA, the CDR3 is TGTGCCAGCACCACCTCCTACAATGAGCAGTTCTTC. Translating it yields CASTTSYNEQFF.

This clonotype was found a few times. The chain has TRBV7-9 and TRBJ1-1, with 7 nucleotides matching TRBD1. CDR3 size: 15 residues. Germline CDR1 and CDR2: SEHNR and FQNEAQ (reference sequence). Trimming removed 5 bases from V and 4 bases from J; junction bases left unmatched: 10. CDR3: CASSQTGGQFTEAFF. Written as DNA, the CDR3 is TGTGCCAGCAGCCAAACCGGGGGACAGTTCACTGAAGCTTTCTTT.

The chain is built from TRBV5-1 and TRBJ2-1, with D maybe TRBD2 (5 bases). CDR3 length: 14 residues. Germline V gene sequence: CDR1 SGHRS, CDR2 YFSETQ. V lost 3 bases to trimming and J lost 3 bases, with 10 bases between them. DNA of the CDR3: TGCGCCAGCAGCTCAGGACTGGTCTACAATGAGCAGTTCTTC. Protein sequence: CASSSGLVYNEQFF.

Regarding this clonotype: Since a much larger clone is just one base distant, this may be a read error. This chain connects TRBV20-1 to TRBJ2-5, with a possible D match to TRBD1 (6 bases). Germline V gene sequence: CDR1 DFQATT, CDR2 SNEGSKA (reference sequence). Between the trimmed V and J ends, which lost 0 bases and 13 bases, there was a span of 18 bases. The CDR3 extends over 13 amino acids. CDR3 residues: CSARDVQGHFGYF. The CDR3 nucleotides are TGCAGTGCTAGAGATGTCCAGGGGCACTTTGGGTACTTC.

CDR3 residues: CASSLPRGGGGEQFF. The DNA of the CDR3 is TGTGCCAGCAGCTTGCCCCGTGGGGGAGGAGGTGAGCAGTTCTTC. This sequence joins TRBV5-4 and TRBJ2-1, with D possibly being TRBD2 (6 bases). The V gene lost 1 base and the J gene lost 9 bases, with 17 bases spanning the gap. Germline V gene sequence: CDR1 SGHNT, CDR2 YYREEE (reference sequence). CDR3 length: 15 amino acids.

The V call is TRBV5-6, the J call TRBJ2-7, with D possibly matching TRBD1 (5 bases). Germline CDR1 is SGHDT and CDR2 is YYEEEE. The CDR3 is 16 amino acids. Trimming pared 0 bases from V and 7 bases from J, leaving 20 bases between. Here the CDR3 reads CASSLANTLGRAEQYF. The DNA for the CDR3 is TGTGCCAGCAGCTTGGCCAATACCCTGGGCAGGGCTGAGCAGTACTTC.

This clonotype was detected a few times. The chain links TRBV7-2 to TRBJ1-4; the D gene is possibly TRBD1 (5 bases). V lost 3 bases to trimming and J lost 8 bases, with 10 bases between them. The CDR3 spans 13 residues. Germline values: CDR1 SGHTA, CDR2 FQGNSA. The CDR3 here is CASSFGGGEKLFF. CDR3 bases: TGTGCCAGCAGCTTCGGGGGTGGGGAAAAACTGTTTTTT. Together with reference TRBV7-2 and TRBJ1-4, the CDR3 gives the full variable domain: GAGVSQSPSNKVTEKGKDVELRCDPISGHTALYWYRQSLGQGLEFLIYFQGNSAPDKSGLPSDRFSAERTGGSVSTLTIQRTQQEDSAVYLCASSFGGGEKLFFGSGTQLSVL.

The sample holds a few counts of this clonotype. The chain is built from TRBV5-6 and TRBJ2-1; 10 positions match TRBD2. The CDR3 contains 14 residues. Per the germline V gene, CDR1 is SGHDT and CDR2 is YYEEEE. V lost 3 bases, J lost 9 bases, and 6 bases stayed unmatched. The CDR3 loop reads CASSSVAGGTEQFF. CDR3 sequence (DNA): TGTGCCAGCAGCTCCGTAGCGGGGGGAACTGAGCAGTTCTTC.

Written as DNA, the CDR3 is TGTGCCAGCAGCGGGACATACGACAATGAGCAGTTCTTC. Protein product: CASSGTYDNEQFF. The rearrangement links TRBV5-5 to TRBJ2-1; TRBD1 is a possible D gene (6 bases). Germline CDR1 is SGHKS and CDR2 is YYEKEE (reference sequence). V was trimmed by 4 bases and J by 5 bases, leaving 10 bases between them. This CDR3 comprises 13 residues.

The V and J genes are TRBV6-5 and TRBJ1-2; 11 bases fit TRBD1. Germline-derived CDR1 and CDR2 are MNHEY and SVGAGI. The CDR3 spans 16 residues. V lost 4 bases to trimming and J lost 0 bases; unmatched junction nucleotides: 4. The CDR3 reads CASSLDRGHPNYGYTF. CDR3 nucleotides: TGTGCCAGCAGTTTGGACAGGGGGCACCCTAACTATGGCTACACCTTC.

This clonotype appeared a single time. V and J are TRBV12-3 or TRBV12-4 and TRBJ2-1, with a tentative D call TRBD2 (5 bases). Deletions cut 7 bases from V and 5 bases from J, with 18 bases between. The CDR3 spans 15 residues. The CDR3 reads CASKGRLARDNEQFF. In DNA form, the CDR3 reads TGTGCCAGCAAAGGCCGGCTAGCAAGGGACAATGAGCAGTTCTTC.

This clonotype was detected only a few times. The rearrangement uses TRBV24-1 and TRBJ2-3; 8 nucleotides align to TRBD1. In germline, CDR1 is KGHDR, CDR2 SFDVKD. The CDR3 contains 16 residues. Trimming cost V 4 bases and J 2 bases; bases outside gene matches: 7. CDR3 protein: CATSDHGQGATDTQYF. DNA for the CDR3: TGTGCCACCAGTGACCACGGACAGGGCGCCACAGATACGCAGTATTTT.

This clonotype was seen a handful of times. V and J are TRBV13 and TRBJ2-4, with TRBD2 matching 9 bases. The CDR3 has 17 residues. The germline V gene has CDR1 PRHDT and CDR2 FYEKMQ (reference sequence). The J segment lost 1 base and the V segment lost 2 bases, leaving 6 bases of the junction unmatched. In DNA form, the CDR3 reads TGTGCCAGCAGCTTACTGGTAGCGGGAGAGGCCAAAAACATTCAGTACTTC. Protein product: CASSLLVAGEAKNIQYF. The variable domain in full, with the rest retrieved from reference TRBV13 and TRBJ2-4, is AAGVIQSPRHLIKEKRETATLKCYPIPRHDTVYWYQQGPGQDPQFLISFYEKMQSDKGSIPDRFSAQQFSDYHSELNMSSLELGDSALYFCASSLLVAGEAKNIQYFGAGTRLSVL.

There are a few counts of this clonotype. This chain connects TRBV20-1 to TRBJ2-3; D remains unclear. Germline CDR1 reads DFQATT; CDR2 reads SNEGSKA (reference sequence). The V end lost 6 bases, the J end lost 5 bases, and 9 bases lay between the germline ends. The CDR3 consists of 11 residues. The CDR3, as DNA: TGCAGTGCAGTAAAGAGAGATACGCAGTATTTT. It specifies CSAVKRDTQYF.

This clonotype was seen a handful of times. The chain combines TRBV12-3 or TRBV12-4 with TRBJ1-5; D gene ambiguous. The V end was cut by 4 bases, the J end by 3 bases, with 13 bases between. There are 15 residues in the CDR3. CDR3 nucleotide sequence: TGTGCCAGCAGTTCCGGGAACAGACTCAATCAGCCCCAGCATTTT. Protein product: CASSSGNRLNQPQHF.

The J gene is TRBJ2-7, the V gene TRBV7-6; 9 nucleotides line up with TRBD2. This CDR3 is 15 amino acids long. Trimming at V came to 1 base and at J to 0 bases, leaving 1 base not matched to a gene. Germline CDR1 and CDR2: SGHVS and FNYEAQ. CDR3 protein: CASSLDSGGSYEQYF. CDR3 DNA sequence: TGTGCCAGCAGCTTAGATAGCGGGGGCTCCTACGAGCAGTACTTC.

This clonotype showed up just a few times. This chain links TRBV12-3 or TRBV12-4 with TRBJ1-3, with no clear D. Trimming took 3 bases from V and 3 from J, leaving 9 bases between them. The CDR3 totals 14 residues. CDR3 region: CASSFSGFGNTIYF. CDR3 DNA: TGTGCCAGCAGTTTCTCAGGTTTTGGAAACACCATATATTTT.